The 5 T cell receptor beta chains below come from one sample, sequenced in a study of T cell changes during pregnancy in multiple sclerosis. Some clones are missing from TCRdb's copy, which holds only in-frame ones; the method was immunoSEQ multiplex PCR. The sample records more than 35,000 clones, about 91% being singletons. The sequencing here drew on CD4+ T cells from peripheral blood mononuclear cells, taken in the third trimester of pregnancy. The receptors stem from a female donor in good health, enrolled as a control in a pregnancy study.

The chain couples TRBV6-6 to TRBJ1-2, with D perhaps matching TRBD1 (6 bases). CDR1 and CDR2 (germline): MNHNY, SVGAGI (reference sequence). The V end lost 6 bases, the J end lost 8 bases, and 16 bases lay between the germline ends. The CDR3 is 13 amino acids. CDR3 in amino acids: CASSHNRDGGYTF. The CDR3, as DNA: TGTGCCAGCAGCCATAACAGGGATGGGGGCTACACCTTC.

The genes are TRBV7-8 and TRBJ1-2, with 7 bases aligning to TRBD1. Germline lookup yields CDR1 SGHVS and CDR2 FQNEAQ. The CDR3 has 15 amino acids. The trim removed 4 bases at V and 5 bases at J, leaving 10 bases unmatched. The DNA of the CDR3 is TGTGCCAGCAGCTGGGGGTCCGGGACAGCGTATGGCTACACCTTC. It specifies CASSWGSGTAYGYTF.

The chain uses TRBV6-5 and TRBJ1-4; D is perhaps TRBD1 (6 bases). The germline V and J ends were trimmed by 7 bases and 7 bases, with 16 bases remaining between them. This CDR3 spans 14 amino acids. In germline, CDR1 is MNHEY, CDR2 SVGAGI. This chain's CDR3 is CASTKGQGSEKLFF. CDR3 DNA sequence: TGTGCCAGCACAAAGGGGCAGGGGAGTGAAAAACTGTTTTTT.

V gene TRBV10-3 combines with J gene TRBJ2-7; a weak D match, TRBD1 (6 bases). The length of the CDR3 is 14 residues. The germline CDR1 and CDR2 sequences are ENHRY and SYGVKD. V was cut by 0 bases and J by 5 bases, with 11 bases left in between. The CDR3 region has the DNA TGTGCCATCAGTGAGTCCAGGGACAATCACGAGCAGTACTTC. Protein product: CAISESRDNHEQYF.

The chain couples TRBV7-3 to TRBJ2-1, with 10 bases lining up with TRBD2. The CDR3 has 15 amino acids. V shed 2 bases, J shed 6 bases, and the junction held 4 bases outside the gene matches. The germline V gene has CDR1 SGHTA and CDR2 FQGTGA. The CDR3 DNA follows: TGTGCCAGCAGCTTAGGGGTAGCGGGGGGCAATGAGCAGTTCTTC. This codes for CASSLGVAGGNEQFF.